These 32 T cell receptor beta chains were sequenced from one sample in a study of cytomegalovirus exposure and HLA in healthy donors. Vbeta (60) and Jbeta (13) primers were used in the PCR. Only in-frame clones appear in the TCRdb table, and some are missing; sequencing was by immunoSEQ multiplex PCR. This sample yields some 180,000 clones, of which about 90% are seen a single time; more than 0.2% belongs to the top ten. The material sequenced was PBMCs. The origin of the receptors is a girl in the first two years of life in good health and CMV-seronegative.

The CDR3 DNA reads TGTGCCAGCATCGGGGTTCGGAATTCACCCCTCCACTTT. The encoded protein is CASIGVRNSPLHF. V gene TRBV6-1 combines with J gene TRBJ1-6; D is undetermined. V lost 7 bases and J 7 bases, leaving 11 bases between the germline ends. Per the germline V gene, CDR1 is MNHNS and CDR2 is SASEGT. The CDR3 is made up of 13 amino acids.

The chain is built from TRBV5-3 and TRBJ2-2; 15 nucleotides match TRBD2. TRBV5-3 is treated as an ORF (open reading frame) with a function not yet certain. This CDR3 is built from 17 residues. V was clipped by 3 bases and J by 6 bases; unmatched bases: 6. CDR3 in DNA: TGTGCCAGAAGCTCTGGACTAGCGGGGGGGCACCCCGGGGAGCTGTTTTTT. It encodes CARSSGLAGGHPGELFF.

This clone was observed a few times. The chain carries TRBV30 and TRBJ1-1; TRBD1 aligns across 8 bases. J gave up 3 bases and V 0 bases, and 0 bases lay outside the gene matches. The length of the CDR3 is 13 residues. Per germline, CDR1 GTSNPN and CDR2 SVGIG (reference sequence). CDR3 nucleotides: TGTGCCTGGAGTGTACAGGGGGACACTGAAGCTTTCTTT. It encodes CAWSVQGDTEAFF.

Remarks on this clone: Since no conserved phenylalanine or tryptophan closes the CDR3, a read error is the likely cause. The chain carries TRBV5-4 and TRBJ1-2; the D gene is possibly TRBD1 (6 bases). Germline CDR1 and CDR2: SGHNT and YYREEE (reference sequence). V shed 4 bases and J shed 11 bases, with 24 bases lying between them. The CDR3 length is 15 residues. CDR3 coding DNA: TGTGCCAGCAGCAGCCCAGGCGGGGGCTCCGCCTCGTACACCCTC. The encoded protein is CASSSPGGGSASYTL.

Written as DNA, the CDR3 is TGCAGCGTTGATCTGACAGGGGGCTCTAAGGGCTACACCTTC. Protein product: CSVDLTGGSKGYTF. The rearrangement joins TRBV29-1 to TRBJ1-2, with 10 bases identical to TRBD1. Germline V gives CDR1 SQVTM, CDR2 ANQGSEA. The junction had 9 bases not matched to a gene; V was cut back by 3 bases and J by 8 bases. This CDR3 has 14 residues.

This clone was seen just once. V and J are TRBV19 and TRBJ2-2; TRBD1 matches at 7 bases. In germline, CDR1 is LNHDA, CDR2 SQIVND (reference sequence). Germline trimming cut 3 bases from V and 3 bases from J; bases unmatched to any gene: 7. CDR3 size: 16 residues. The CDR3 DNA reads TGTGCCAGTAGTATCCCCAAGGGACAGTACACCGGGGAGCTGTTTTTT. It yields the protein CASSIPKGQYTGELFF.

The V gene is TRBV5-1, the J gene TRBJ1-4; tentative D call: TRBD1 (5 bases). The CDR3 length is 12 residues. Trimming removed 4 bases at V and 8 bases at J, with 9 bases between. Germline CDR1 SGHRS, CDR2 YFSETQ. The CDR3 sequence is CASSPQGEKLFF. The CDR3 DNA is TGCGCCAGCAGCCCCCAGGGAGAAAAACTGTTTTTT.

The rearrangement uses TRBV9 and TRBJ1-1; D is unclear. Trimming removed 0 bases from V and 0 bases from J, with 3 bases in between. The CDR3 is 13 amino acids. Germline V gene lookup returns CDR1 SGDLS and CDR2 YYNGEE. CDR3 in amino acids: CASSVDLNTEAFF. CDR3 in DNA: TGTGCCAGCAGCGTAGACTTGAACACTGAAGCTTTCTTT.

This chain links TRBV30 with TRBJ1-5; the D gene is possibly TRBD1 (5 bases). Germline loops: CDR1 GTSNPN, CDR2 SVGIG (reference sequence). Trimming removed 0 bases from V and 6 bases from J, with 12 bases in between. The CDR3 extends over 14 amino acids. CDR3: CAWSVGQGGQPQHF. CDR3 sequence (DNA): TGTGCCTGGAGTGTAGGGCAGGGAGGTCAGCCCCAGCATTTT.

This clone showed up just a few times. CDR3 nucleotides: TGTGCCAGCAGCCAGACAGGGGATTCACCCCTCCACTTT. Translating it yields CASSQTGDSPLHF. The gene calls are TRBV7-9 and TRBJ1-6, with 8 nucleotides matching TRBD1. V lost 5 bases, J lost 8 bases, and 2 bases stayed unmatched. In germline, CDR1 is SEHNR, CDR2 FQNEAQ (reference sequence). The CDR3 loop spans 13 amino acids.

This clone turned up a few times. This chain joins TRBV6-5 and TRBJ2-7, with 7 bases identical to TRBD1. This CDR3 comprises 12 residues. V lost 10 bases to trimming and J lost 0 bases; unmatched junction nucleotides: 3. The germline CDR1 and CDR2 sequences are MNHEY and SVGAGI. In DNA form, the CDR3 reads TGTGCCACGAACAGGGGCTCCTACGAGCAGTACTTC. Its protein is CATNRGSYEQYF.

This clone came up once. V and J are TRBV5-1 and TRBJ2-5; maybe TRBD2 (6 bases). The CDR3 spans 14 residues. Germline V lookup: CDR1 SGHRS, CDR2 YFSETQ. Trimming took off 0 bases at V and 3 bases at J, with 9 bases between the two ends. This CDR3 reads CASSLGRTKETQYF. The DNA of the CDR3 is TGCGCCAGCAGCTTGGGCCGGACTAAAGAGACCCAGTACTTC.

V and J are TRBV19 and TRBJ1-2; 8 bases align to TRBD1. Trimming took 7 bases from V and 4 from J; bases not matched to a gene: 8. Germline V gene sequence: CDR1 LNHDA, CDR2 SQIVND (reference sequence). The CDR3 consists of 14 residues. The CDR3 loop reads CASKVDRESYGYTF. Here the CDR3 DNA reads TGTGCCAGTAAGGTGGACAGGGAATCCTATGGCTACACCTTC.

The V call is TRBV30, the J call TRBJ2-1; D perhaps matches TRBD2 (6 bases). Germline CDR1 is GTSNPN and CDR2 is SVGIG (reference sequence). The CDR3 has 14 residues. The V end was cut by 0 bases, the J end by 10 bases, with 16 bases between. CDR3 residues: CAWSVLWGEKEQFF. DNA of the CDR3: TGTGCCTGGAGTGTTTTGTGGGGGGAGAAAGAGCAGTTCTTC.

This clone has just a few counts. This chain links TRBV5-1 with TRBJ2-2, with D hard to call. Germline lookup yields CDR1 SGHRS and CDR2 YFSETQ. The length of the CDR3 is 15 residues. Trimming cost V 0 bases and J 8 bases, with 14 bases left between them. In nucleotides, the CDR3 is TGCGCCAGCAGCTTGGGAGGCGGCGGTACGGGGGAGCTGTTTTTT. Translating gives CASSLGGGGTGELFF.

Worth noting for this clone: A junction boundary mismatches the germline segment, possibly from a read error. The rearrangement links TRBV7-7 to TRBJ2-5; TRBD2 matches 9 bases. The germline V gene has CDR1 SSHAT and CDR2 FNYEAQ (reference sequence). The CDR3 is 16 amino acids. CDR3 residues: CASSSQTSGFQETQYF. DNA for the CDR3: TGTGCTAGCAGCTCCCAGACTAGCGGCTTCCAAGAGACCCAGTACTTC.

The chain has TRBV10-3 and TRBJ2-7, with TRBD2 matching 7 bases. The CDR3 runs to 16 residues. Germline V gene data show CDR1 as ENHRY and CDR2 as SYGVKD. J gave up 0 bases and V 0 bases, and 5 bases lay outside the gene matches. CDR3 residues: CAISESNGRSSYEQYF. CDR3 DNA: TGTGCCATCAGTGAGTCCAACGGGAGGAGCTCCTACGAGCAGTACTTC.

The rearrangement joins TRBV9 to TRBJ2-1; 7 nucleotides agree with TRBD1. The CDR3 extends over 15 amino acids. The V segment lost 3 bases and the J segment 1 base; nucleotides outside the gene matches: 4. Germline CDR1 is SGDLS and CDR2 is YYNGEE. The CDR3 nucleotides are TGTGCCAGCAGCGGACAGGGTTCTTCCTACAATGAGCAGTTCTTC. It translates to CASSGQGSSYNEQFF.

The gene calls are TRBV6-5 and TRBJ2-7; TRBD1 matches at 8 bases. The J segment lost 7 bases and the V segment lost 5 bases, leaving 7 bases of the junction unmatched. Germline V gene data show CDR1 as MNHEY and CDR2 as SVGAGI. The CDR3 is 13 amino acids. Written as DNA, the CDR3 is TGTGCCAGCAGTGGGGACAGGCGTCGAGAGCAGTACTTC. It yields the protein CASSGDRRREQYF.

J is TRBJ1-5 and V is TRBV6-5; maybe TRBD1 (6 bases). Germline values: CDR1 MNHEY, CDR2 SVGAGI. The V and J ends lost 2 bases and 0 bases respectively, with 8 bases between them. The CDR3 length is 15 residues. The CDR3 here is CASSYPGHSNQPQHF. CDR3 nucleotide sequence: TGTGCCAGCAGTTACCCGGGACATAGCAATCAGCCCCAGCATTTT.

This clone was detected only a few times. The rearrangement uses TRBV5-1 and TRBJ2-2, with D perhaps matching TRBD1 (7 bases). V lost 0 bases to trimming and J lost 6 bases, with 15 bases between them. The CDR3 totals 16 residues. The germline CDR1 and CDR2 sequences are SGHRS and YFSETQ. The CDR3 spells CASSLDPGGIAGELFF. The CDR3 region has the DNA TGCGCCAGCAGCTTGGACCCAGGGGGGATAGCCGGGGAGCTGTTTTTT.

The rearrangement links TRBV5-8 to TRBJ1-1; TRBD1 is a possible D gene (6 bases). V lost 2 bases to trimming and J lost 4 bases, with 6 bases between them. Germline V CDR1 and CDR2: SGHTS, YDEGEE. CDR3 size: 12 residues. CDR3: CASSFRGTEAFF. The CDR3 DNA reads as TGTGCCAGCAGCTTCAGGGGCACTGAAGCTTTCTTT.

The chain combines TRBV27 with TRBJ2-1; 8 bases fit TRBD2. Germline CDR1 and CDR2: MNHEY and SMNVEV (reference sequence). The CDR3 extends over 15 amino acids. J was trimmed by 8 bases and V by 0 bases; bases with no gene match: 6. CDR3 bases: TGTGCCAGCAGTTTATCAGGGACTAGTGGGCATGAGCAGTTCTTC. This sequence encodes CASSLSGTSGHEQFF.

This sequence joins TRBV30 and TRBJ1-4; D perhaps matches TRBD1 (6 bases). Germline loops: CDR1 GTSNPN, CDR2 SVGIG (reference sequence). The CDR3 consists of 15 residues. The ends were cut back, 0 bases at V and 8 bases at J, with 16 bases in the middle. The CDR3 sequence: CAWSVLRGPGEKLFF. The DNA for the CDR3 is TGTGCCTGGAGTGTACTGCGGGGGCCGGGGGAAAAACTGTTTTTT.

The CDR3 nucleotides are TGTGCCAGCAGCTCCCTAGCCGGGAGCTCCTACAATGAGCAGTTCTTC. The encoded protein is CASSSLAGSSYNEQFF. This chain joins TRBV7-2 and TRBJ2-1; a possible D gene is TRBD2 (6 bases). The CDR3 totals 16 residues. The ends were cut back, 4 bases at V and 0 bases at J, with 13 bases in the middle. Germline V CDR1 and CDR2: SGHTA, FQGNSA.

The chain is built from TRBV7-9 and TRBJ1-1; the match to TRBD1 covers 7 bases. This CDR3 has 14 amino acids. Germline assignment: CDR1 SEHNR and CDR2 FQNEAQ (reference sequence). The junction had 6 bases not matched to a gene; V was cut back by 3 bases and J by 5 bases. CDR3 bases: TGTGCCAGCAGCTTCACCAGGGGGACGACTGAAGCTTTCTTT. Translating it yields CASSFTRGTTEAFF. The full variable domain, rest sourced from reference TRBV7-9 and TRBJ1-1, is DTGVSQNPRHKITKRGQNVTFRCDPISEHNRLYWYRQTLGQGPEFLTYFQNEAQLEKSRLLSDRFSAERPKGSFSTLEIQRTEQGDSAMYLCASSFTRGTTEAFFGQGTRLTVV.

The chain carries TRBV2 and TRBJ2-2, with D possibly being TRBD1 (6 bases). In germline, CDR1 is SNHLY, CDR2 FYNNEI. Trimming shortened V by 1 base and J by 3 bases, and 15 bases separated the two germline ends. This CDR3 is built from 17 residues. CDR3 sequence: CASSEVPQGSDTGELFF. CDR3 bases: TGTGCCAGCAGTGAAGTTCCACAGGGATCGGACACCGGGGAGCTGTTTTTT.

This chain joins TRBV4-1 and TRBJ1-5; tentative D call: TRBD1 (5 bases). Germline V gene data show CDR1 as MGHRA and CDR2 as YSYEKL. This CDR3 has 15 amino acids. V was pared by 4 bases and J by 3 bases, with 13 bases between. The CDR3 loop reads CASSLTDTDNQPQHF. The CDR3 bases are TGCGCCAGCAGCCTCACGGACACCGACAATCAGCCCCAGCATTTT.

The V call is TRBV6-6, the J call TRBJ1-6, with 8 nucleotides matching TRBD1. The CDR3 extends over 15 amino acids. V trimming: 6 bases; J trimming: 7 bases; junction bases outside the gene matches: 8. Germline loops: CDR1 MNHNY, CDR2 SVGAGI (reference sequence). CDR3 bases: TGTGCCAGCAGGGACCGGGACAGGTGGAATTCACCCCTCCACTTT. Amino acids: CASRDRDRWNSPLHF.

V gene TRBV9 combines with J gene TRBJ2-7; TRBD2 matches at 8 bases. After removal of 0 bases from V and 2 bases from J, the junction contained 1 base not matched to a gene. Germline assignment: CDR1 SGDLS and CDR2 YYNGEE. CDR3 length equals 14 residues. In nucleotides, the CDR3 is TGTGCCAGCAGCGTAGCGACTAGCGCCTACGAGCAGTACTTC. It is translated as CASSVATSAYEQYF.

Only one count was recorded for this clone. The chain joins TRBV5-1 to TRBJ1-2, with 7 bases identical to TRBD1. After removal of 5 bases from V and 10 bases from J, the junction contained 11 bases not matched to a gene. CDR1 SGHRS and CDR2 YFSETQ come from the germline V gene. The CDR3 extends over 13 amino acids. CDR3 loop: CASSPGTAYPYTF. The CDR3 DNA follows: TGCGCCAGCAGTCCCGGGACAGCCTATCCCTACACCTTC.

The J gene is TRBJ2-7, the V gene TRBV13; no definite D call. Trimming took off 1 base at V and 3 bases at J, with 7 bases between the two ends. The CDR3 runs 13 residues. Germline V gene sequence: CDR1 PRHDT, CDR2 FYEKMQ (reference sequence). In DNA, the CDR3 is TGTGCCAGCAGCTTAGCGTCCGGCTACGAGCAGTACTTC. As protein: CASSLASGYEQYF.